This T cell receptor beta chain was observed in a study of blood T cells in healthy people across ages (dated by TCRdb to the mid-2010s). For the study in its entirety: Template switching captured roughly one uniquely barcoded TCR beta cDNA molecule per two T cells in model experiments. Using deep sequencing normalized with unique cDNA molecular identifiers, the study measured how TCR beta repertoire diversity changes with age. Four age groups were formed from the donors: young (average approximately 16 years), middle-aged (approximately 39), aged (approximately 60) and long-lived (roughly 88). Donors of different ages were randomly distributed across sequencing lanes to avoid experimental bias. Using the same blood draw, the study looked at two additional independent replicas of 1 million unique cDNA reads for two donors, one aged 18 to 29 and the other aged 80 or older. General study outcomes and caveats: Conclusive comparison of naive and antigen-experienced compartments was prevented by the profiling of bulk unsorted PBMCs. Because donor CMV infection status was unknown, age-related changes in expanded clonotypes were potentially confounded. Compared with the aged group, the long-lived group had more naive CD4+ T cells, fewer expanded clones and increased TCR diversity, a pattern suggesting age selection. Total diversity estimates from one million sequenced T cells were considered lower bounds and underestimates. As age increased, observed TCR beta diversity per million T cells dropped in a roughly linear way, and a significant reduction was already evident by age 40. A strong correlation was found between observed TCR beta diversity and the percentage of naive T cells measured by flow cytometry.

This clonotype has a single count. Its antigen is not yet known. Base qualities are missing; no much larger clone stands one base away. Single-read evidence is weak. Systemically healthy Caucasian individuals from Russia, 35 to 50 in total and aged roughly 6 to 100 years, were included as donors. Roughly 10 milliliters of peripheral blood were collected from each donor into EDTA-treated Vacutainer tubes. PBMCs were isolated by Ficoll-Paque density-gradient centrifugation, with at least 7 million obtained per sample. Total RNA, at least 6 micrograms per sample, was extracted from PBMCs with Trizol reagent. The percentages of naive CD45RAhigh/CD27high T cells were determined by flow cytometry on a PBMC aliquot from every donor. As encoded in the germline V gene, CDR1 is SGHTA while CDR2 is FQGTGA. The cysteine opens and the phenylalanine closes a CDR3 of 15 amino acids. Of all the DNA, just the CDR3 is kept, 45 bases in frame from base 1. V loses 1 base at its end and J loses 2 bases; junction bases beyond the gene matches: 2.

To prepare the library, 5' RACE was applied. For sequencing, an Illumina HiSeq 2500 was employed. A second PCR of about 6 to 12 cycles was run with a J-beta primer mix and a sample-barcoded 5' primer. A unique molecular identifier was introduced onto each TCR beta cDNA molecule by a template-switch 5' adaptor carrying 12 random nucleotides. Each sample yielded at least 3 million CDR3-containing paired-end reads. First-strand cDNA was synthesized from all RNA with the Mint cDNA synthesis kit, primed by a TRBC-specific oligonucleotide. Following uracil-DNA glycosylase treatment, a first 18-cycle PCR with universal primers M1SS and BC2_uni_R was performed on all cDNA. The authors' pipeline ran thus. For normalization, 1 million high-quality reads, each with a distinct molecular identifier, were randomly selected from each sample. Instead of being binned into consensus sequences, reads with shared molecular identifiers were discarded. CDR3 identification, clonotype clustering and error correction used MiTCR with a Q25 quality threshold and the strictest error-elimination algorithm. A nonparametric unseen species model with Euler transformation was used to estimate a lower bound on total TCR beta diversity. TCRdb ran its own pipeline on the public reads, namely fastp trimming at Q25 and MiXCR clone calling, and kept in-frame beta chains. Every distinct CDR3 protein forms one entry, paired with its most common genes and DNA. V and J calls and clone size were set by TCRdb, not the authors. Present in this sample are 630,000 or so distinct CDR3 sequences, approximately 30% of which were seen just once. Jointly, the top ten make up roughly 15% of the sample.

The clonotype originates from a woman at least 80 years old in good health. Donor details come from another sample of the same person, matched by shared clones. Sequenced: blood. The sequence joins TRBV7-3 to TRBJ2-5, with 9 central nucleotides matching TRBD2. The CDR3 reads CASSLKRGEQETQYF. The nucleotides read TGTGCCAGCAGCTTAAAGCGGGGGGAACAAGAGACCCAGTACTTC.